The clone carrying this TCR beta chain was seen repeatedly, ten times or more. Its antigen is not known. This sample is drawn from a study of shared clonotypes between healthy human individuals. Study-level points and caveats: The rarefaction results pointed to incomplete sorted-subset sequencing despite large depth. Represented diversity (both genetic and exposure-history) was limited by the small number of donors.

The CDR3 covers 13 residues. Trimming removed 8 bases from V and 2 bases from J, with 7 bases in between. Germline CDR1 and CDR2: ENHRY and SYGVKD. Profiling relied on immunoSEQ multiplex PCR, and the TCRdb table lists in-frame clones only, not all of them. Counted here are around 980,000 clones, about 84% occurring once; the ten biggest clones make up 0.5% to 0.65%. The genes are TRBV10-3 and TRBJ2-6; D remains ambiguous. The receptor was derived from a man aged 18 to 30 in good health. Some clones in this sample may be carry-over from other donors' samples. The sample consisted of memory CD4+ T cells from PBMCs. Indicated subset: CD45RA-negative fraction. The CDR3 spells CAIEATGANVLTF. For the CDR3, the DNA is TGTGCCATCGAGGCTACTGGGGCCAACGTCCTGACTTTC.